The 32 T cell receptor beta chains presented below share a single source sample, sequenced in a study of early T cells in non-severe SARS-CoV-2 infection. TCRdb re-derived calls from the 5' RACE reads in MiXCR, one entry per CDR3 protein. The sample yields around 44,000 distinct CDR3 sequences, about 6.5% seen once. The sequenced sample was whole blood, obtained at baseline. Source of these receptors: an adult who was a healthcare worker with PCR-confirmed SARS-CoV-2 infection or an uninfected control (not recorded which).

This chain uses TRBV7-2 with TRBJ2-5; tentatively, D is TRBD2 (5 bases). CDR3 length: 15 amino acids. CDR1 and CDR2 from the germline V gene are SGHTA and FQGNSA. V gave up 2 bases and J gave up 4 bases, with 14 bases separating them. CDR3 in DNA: TGTGCCAGCAGCTTAAGCCTGGGCGGGTTAGAGACCCAGTACTTC. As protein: CASSLSLGGLETQYF.

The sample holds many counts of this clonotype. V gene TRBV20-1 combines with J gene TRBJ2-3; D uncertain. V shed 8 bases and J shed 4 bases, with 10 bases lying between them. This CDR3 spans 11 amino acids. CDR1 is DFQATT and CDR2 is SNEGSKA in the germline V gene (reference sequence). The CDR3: CSLPGPDTQYF. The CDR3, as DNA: TGCAGTTTACCGGGCCCAGATACGCAGTATTTT.

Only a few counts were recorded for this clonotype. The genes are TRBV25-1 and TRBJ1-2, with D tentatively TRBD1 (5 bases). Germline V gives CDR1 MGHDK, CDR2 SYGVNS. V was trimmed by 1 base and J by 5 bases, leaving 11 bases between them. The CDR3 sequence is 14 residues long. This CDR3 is CASSESGDSYGYTF. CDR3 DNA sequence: TGTGCCAGCAGTGAATCCGGGGACTCGTATGGCTACACCTTC.

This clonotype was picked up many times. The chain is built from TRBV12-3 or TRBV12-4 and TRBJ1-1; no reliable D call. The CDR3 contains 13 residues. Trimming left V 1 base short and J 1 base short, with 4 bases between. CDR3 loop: CASSLGRNTEAFF. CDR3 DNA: TGTGCCAGCAGTTTAGGCAGGAACACTGAAGCTTTCTTT.

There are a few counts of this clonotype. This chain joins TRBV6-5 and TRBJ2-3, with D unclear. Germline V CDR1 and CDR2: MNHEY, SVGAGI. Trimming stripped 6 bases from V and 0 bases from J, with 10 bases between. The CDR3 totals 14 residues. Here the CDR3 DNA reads TGTGCCAGCAGGAGCCACCAAAGCACAGATACGCAGTATTTT. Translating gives CASRSHQSTDTQYF.

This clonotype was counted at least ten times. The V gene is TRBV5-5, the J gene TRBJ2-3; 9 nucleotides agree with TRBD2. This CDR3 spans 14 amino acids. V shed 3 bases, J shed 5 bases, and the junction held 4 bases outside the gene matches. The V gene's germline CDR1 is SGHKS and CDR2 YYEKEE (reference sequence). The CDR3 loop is CASSSDSGRDTQYF. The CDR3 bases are TGTGCCAGCAGCTCCGATAGCGGGAGAGATACGCAGTATTTT.

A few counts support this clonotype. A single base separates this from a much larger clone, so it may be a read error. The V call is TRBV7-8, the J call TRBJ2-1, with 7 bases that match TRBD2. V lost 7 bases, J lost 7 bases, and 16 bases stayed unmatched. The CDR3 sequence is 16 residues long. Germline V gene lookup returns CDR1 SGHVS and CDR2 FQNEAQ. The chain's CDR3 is CASTPTERDMQNEQFF. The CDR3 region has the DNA TGTGCCAGCACACCAACCGAGCGGGATATGCAGAATGAGCAGTTCTTC.

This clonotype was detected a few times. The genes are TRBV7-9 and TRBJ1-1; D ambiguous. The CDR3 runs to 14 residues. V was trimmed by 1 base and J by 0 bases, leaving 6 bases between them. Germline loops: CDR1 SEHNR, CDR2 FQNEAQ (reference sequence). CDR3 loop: CASSLDSMNTEAFF. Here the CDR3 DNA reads TGTGCCAGCAGCTTAGACAGTATGAACACTGAAGCTTTCTTT.

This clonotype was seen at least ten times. In DNA form, the CDR3 reads TGTGCCAGCAGCTTAGCACCGAGGAGCAAGACCCAGTACTTC. Protein sequence: CASSLAPRSKTQYF. The chain recombines TRBV7-2 with TRBJ2-5, with D unclear. The CDR3 is 14 residues long. Germline CDR1 and CDR2: SGHTA and FQGNSA. V lost 0 bases and J lost 6, with 11 bases in between.

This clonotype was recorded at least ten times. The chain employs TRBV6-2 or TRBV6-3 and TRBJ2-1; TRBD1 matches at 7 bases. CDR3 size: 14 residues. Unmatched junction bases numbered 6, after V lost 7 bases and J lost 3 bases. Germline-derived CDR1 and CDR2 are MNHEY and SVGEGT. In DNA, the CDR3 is TGTGCCAGCACAGGGGGTGCGGGCTACAATGAGCAGTTCTTC. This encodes CASTGGAGYNEQFF.

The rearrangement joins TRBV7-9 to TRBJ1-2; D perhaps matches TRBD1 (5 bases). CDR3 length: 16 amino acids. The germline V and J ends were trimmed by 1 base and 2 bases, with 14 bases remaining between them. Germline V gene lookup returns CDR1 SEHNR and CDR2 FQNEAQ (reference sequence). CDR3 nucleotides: TGTGCCAGCAGCTTAGTCCCCAAAGGGGCCAACTATGGCTACACCTTC. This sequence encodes CASSLVPKGANYGYTF.

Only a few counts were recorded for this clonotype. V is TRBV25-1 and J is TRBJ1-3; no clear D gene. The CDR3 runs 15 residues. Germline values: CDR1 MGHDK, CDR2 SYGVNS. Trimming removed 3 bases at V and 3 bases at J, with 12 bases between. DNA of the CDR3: TGTGCCAGCAGTGATCCTTACACGTATGGAAACACCATATATTTT. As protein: CASSDPYTYGNTIYF. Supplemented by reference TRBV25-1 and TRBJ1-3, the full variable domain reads EADIYQTPRYLVIGTGKKITLECSQTMGHDKMYWYQQDPGMELHLIHYSYGVNSTEKGDLSSESTVSRIRTEHFPLTLESARPSHTSQYLCASSDPYTYGNTIYFGEGSWLTVV.

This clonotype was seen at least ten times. CDR3 region: CASSLRSGSGTGELFF. In nucleotides, the CDR3 is TGTGCCAGCAGCCTACGGTCAGGTTCGGGCACCGGGGAGCTGTTTTTT. The chain carries TRBV28 and TRBJ2-2; no definite D call. V lost 6 bases to trimming and J lost 4 bases, with 18 bases between them. The V gene's germline CDR1 is MDHEN and CDR2 SYDVKM. The CDR3 totals 16 residues.

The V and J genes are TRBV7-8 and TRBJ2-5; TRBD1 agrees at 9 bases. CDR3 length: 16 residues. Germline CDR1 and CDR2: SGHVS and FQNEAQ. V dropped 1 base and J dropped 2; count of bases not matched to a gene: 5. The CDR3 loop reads CASSLDGTGYQETQYF. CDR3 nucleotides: TGTGCCAGCAGCTTAGATGGGACAGGGTATCAAGAGACCCAGTACTTC.

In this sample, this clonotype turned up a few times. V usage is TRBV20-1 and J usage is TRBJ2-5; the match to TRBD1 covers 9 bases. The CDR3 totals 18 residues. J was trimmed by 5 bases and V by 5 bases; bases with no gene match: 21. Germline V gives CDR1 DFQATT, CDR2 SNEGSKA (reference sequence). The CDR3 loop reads CSAGCAGTGLSSIETQYF. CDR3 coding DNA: TGCAGTGCTGGATGTGCCGGGACAGGGCTCTCATCAATTGAGACCCAGTACTTC.

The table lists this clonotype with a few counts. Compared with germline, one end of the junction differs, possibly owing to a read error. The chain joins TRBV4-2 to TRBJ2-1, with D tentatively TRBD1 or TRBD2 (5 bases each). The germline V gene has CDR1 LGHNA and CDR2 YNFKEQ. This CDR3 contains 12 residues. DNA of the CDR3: TGCGCCAGCAGCCACCGGGACGCCGAGCAGTTCTTC. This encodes CASSHRDAEQFF.

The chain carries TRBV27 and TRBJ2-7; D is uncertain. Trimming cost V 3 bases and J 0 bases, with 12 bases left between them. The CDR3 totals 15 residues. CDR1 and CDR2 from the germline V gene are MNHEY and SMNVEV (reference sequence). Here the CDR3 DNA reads TGTGCCAGCAGTTTCTACAGTCTTAGCTCCTACGAGCAGTACTTC. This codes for CASSFYSLSSYEQYF.

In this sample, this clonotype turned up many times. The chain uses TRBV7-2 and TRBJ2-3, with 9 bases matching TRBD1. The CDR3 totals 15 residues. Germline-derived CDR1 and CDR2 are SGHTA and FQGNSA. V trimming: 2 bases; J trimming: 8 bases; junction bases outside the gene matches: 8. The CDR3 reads CASSLSPQGAATQYF. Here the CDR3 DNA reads TGTGCCAGCAGCTTAAGCCCACAGGGGGCGGCTACGCAGTATTTT.

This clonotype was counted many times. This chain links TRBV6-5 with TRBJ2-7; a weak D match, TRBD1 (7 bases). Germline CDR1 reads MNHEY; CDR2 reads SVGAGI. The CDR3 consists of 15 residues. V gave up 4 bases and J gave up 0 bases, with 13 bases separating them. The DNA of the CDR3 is TGTGCCAGCAGTTCGGCAGGGGGAGGCTCCTACGAGCAGTACTTC. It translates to CASSSAGGGSYEQYF.

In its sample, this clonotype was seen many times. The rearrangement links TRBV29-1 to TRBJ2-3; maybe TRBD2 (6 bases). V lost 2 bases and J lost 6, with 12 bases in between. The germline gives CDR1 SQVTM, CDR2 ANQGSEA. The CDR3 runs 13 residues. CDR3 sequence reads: CSVENTSGDTQYF. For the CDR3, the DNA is TGCAGCGTTGAAAATACCAGCGGGGATACGCAGTATTTT.

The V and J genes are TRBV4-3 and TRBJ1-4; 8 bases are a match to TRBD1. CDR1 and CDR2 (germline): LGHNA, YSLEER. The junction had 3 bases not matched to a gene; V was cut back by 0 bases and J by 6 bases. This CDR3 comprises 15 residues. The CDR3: CASSQDQGADEKLFF. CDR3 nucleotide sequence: TGCGCCAGCAGCCAAGACCAGGGGGCGGATGAAAAACTGTTTTTT.

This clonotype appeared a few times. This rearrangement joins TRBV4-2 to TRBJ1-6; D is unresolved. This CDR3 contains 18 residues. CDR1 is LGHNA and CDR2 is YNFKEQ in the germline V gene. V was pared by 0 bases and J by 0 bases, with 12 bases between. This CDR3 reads CASSQDRHLSSYNSPLHF. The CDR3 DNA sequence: TGTGCCAGCAGCCAAGATCGGCACCTGAGCTCCTATAATTCACCCCTCCACTTT.

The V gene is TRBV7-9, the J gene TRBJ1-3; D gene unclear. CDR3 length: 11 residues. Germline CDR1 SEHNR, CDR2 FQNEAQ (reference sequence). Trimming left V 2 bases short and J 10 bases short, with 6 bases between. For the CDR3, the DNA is TGTGCCAGCAGCTTACGCGAAACCATATATTTT. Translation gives CASSLRETIYF.

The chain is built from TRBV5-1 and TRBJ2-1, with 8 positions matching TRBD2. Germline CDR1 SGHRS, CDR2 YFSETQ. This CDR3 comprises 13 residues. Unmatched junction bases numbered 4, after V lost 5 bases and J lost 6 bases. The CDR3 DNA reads TGCGCCAGCAGGGGACTAGTTGCCAATGAGCAGTTCTTC. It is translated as CASRGLVANEQFF. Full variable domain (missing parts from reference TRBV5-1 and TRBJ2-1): KAGVTQTPRYLIKTRGQQVTLSCSPISGHRSVSWYQQTPGQGLQFLFEYFSETQRNKGNFPGRFSGRQFSNSRSEMNVSTLELGDSALYLCASRGLVANEQFFGPGTRLTVL.

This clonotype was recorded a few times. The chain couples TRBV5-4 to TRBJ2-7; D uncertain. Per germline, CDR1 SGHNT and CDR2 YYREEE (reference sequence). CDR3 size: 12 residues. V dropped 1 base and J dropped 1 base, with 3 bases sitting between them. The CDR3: CASSLLSYEQYF. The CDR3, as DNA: TGTGCCAGCAGCTTGTTGTCCTACGAGCAGTACTTC.

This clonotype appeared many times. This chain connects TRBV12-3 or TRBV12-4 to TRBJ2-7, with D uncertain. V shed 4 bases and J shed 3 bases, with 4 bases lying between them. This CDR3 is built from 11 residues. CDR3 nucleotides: TGTGCCAGCAGTTCCCTCTACGAGCAGTACTTC. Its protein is CASSSLYEQYF.

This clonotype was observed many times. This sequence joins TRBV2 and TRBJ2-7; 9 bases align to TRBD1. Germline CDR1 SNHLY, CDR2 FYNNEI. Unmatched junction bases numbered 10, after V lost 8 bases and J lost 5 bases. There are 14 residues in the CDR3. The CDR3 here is CASLSGTGRDEQYF. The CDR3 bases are TGTGCCAGCCTCAGCGGGACAGGGCGGGACGAGCAGTACTTC. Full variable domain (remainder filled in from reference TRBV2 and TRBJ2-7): EPEVTQTPSHQVTQMGQEVILRCVPISNHLYFYWYRQILGQKVEFLVSFYNNEISEKSEIFDDQFSVERPDGSNFTLKIRSTKLEDSAMYFCASLSGTGRDEQYFGPGTRLTVT.

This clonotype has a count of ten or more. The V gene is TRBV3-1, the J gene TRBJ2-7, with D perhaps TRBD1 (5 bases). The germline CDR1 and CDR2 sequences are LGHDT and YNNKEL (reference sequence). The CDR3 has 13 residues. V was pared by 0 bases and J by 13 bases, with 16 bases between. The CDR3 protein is CASSQDRRGACYF. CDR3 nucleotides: TGTGCCAGCAGCCAAGATCGAAGGGGCGCATGCTACTTC.

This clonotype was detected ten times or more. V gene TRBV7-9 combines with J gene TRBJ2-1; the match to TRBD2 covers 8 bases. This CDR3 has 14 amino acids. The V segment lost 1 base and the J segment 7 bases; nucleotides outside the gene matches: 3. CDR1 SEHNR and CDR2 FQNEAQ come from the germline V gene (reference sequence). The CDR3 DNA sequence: TGTGCCAGCAGCTTAGTCCCGGGGGGGAATGAGCAGTTCTTC. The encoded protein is CASSLVPGGNEQFF. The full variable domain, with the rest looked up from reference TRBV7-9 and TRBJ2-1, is DTGVSQNPRHKITKRGQNVTFRCDPISEHNRLYWYRQTLGQGPEFLTYFQNEAQLEKSRLLSDRFSAERPKGSFSTLEIQRTEQGDSAMYLCASSLVPGGNEQFFGPGTRLTVL.

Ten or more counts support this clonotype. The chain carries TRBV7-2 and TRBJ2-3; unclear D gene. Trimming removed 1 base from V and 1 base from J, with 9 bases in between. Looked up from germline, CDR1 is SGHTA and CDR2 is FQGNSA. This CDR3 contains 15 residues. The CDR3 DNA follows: TGTGCCAGCAGCTTAGGTATACAGCGCACAGATACGCAGTATTTT. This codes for CASSLGIQRTDTQYF.

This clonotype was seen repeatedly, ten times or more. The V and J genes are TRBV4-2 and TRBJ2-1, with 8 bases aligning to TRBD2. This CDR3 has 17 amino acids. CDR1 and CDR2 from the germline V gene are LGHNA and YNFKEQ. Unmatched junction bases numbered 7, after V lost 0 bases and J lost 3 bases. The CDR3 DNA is TGTGCCAGCAGCCAAGAGCCTAGGACTAGCAGCTACAATGAGCAGTTCTTC. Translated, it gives CASSQEPRTSSYNEQFF.

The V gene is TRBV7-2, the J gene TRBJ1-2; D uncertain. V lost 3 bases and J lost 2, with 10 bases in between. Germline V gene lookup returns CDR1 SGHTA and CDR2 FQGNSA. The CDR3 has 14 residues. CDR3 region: CASSFGRRNYGYTF. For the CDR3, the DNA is TGTGCCAGCAGCTTTGGGCGTCGGAACTATGGCTACACCTTC.